The present T cell receptor (beta chain) was sequenced within a study of control samples from healthy donors and cancer patients. Profiling relied on immunoSEQ multiplex PCR, and the TCRdb table lists in-frame clones only, not all of them. Altogether around 80,000 clones are present, around nine tenths being singletons, with the ten largest covering 5.7%. The germline gives CDR1 MNHNS, CDR2 SASEGT. The CDR3 runs 15 residues. The V end lost 3 bases, the J end lost 4 bases, and 14 bases lay between the germline ends. The chain has TRBV6-1 and TRBJ2-3; D not certain. This receptor was taken from a woman aged 45 to 65 in good health. Sequencing was done on a sample of blood. The CDR3: CASSEGITSADTQYF. CDR3 nucleotide sequence: TGTGCCAGCAGTGAGGGTATCACATCCGCAGATACGCAGTATTTT.